These 8 T cell receptor beta chains were all obtained from the same sample, sequenced in a study of Ad26.COV2.S vaccination and SARS-CoV-2 variants. Treatment defined: about 20 received Ad26.COV2.S at low or high dose, single or two shots; about 5 received placebo; per-sample allocation not given. Collection of the samples took place on day 63 after the first injection of vaccine or placebo. Profiling relied on immunoSEQ multiplex PCR, and the TCRdb table lists in-frame clones only, not all of them. The sample contains approximately 360,000 clones, 83% of which appear only once. Material: peripheral blood, obtained in a trial of Ad26.COV2.S vaccine versus placebo. These receptors came from a person aged 18 to 59 who received the Ad26.COV2.S COVID-19 vaccine or a placebo.

The chain recombines TRBV28 with TRBJ2-1; 15 positions match TRBD2. Trimming cost V 6 bases and J 1 base; bases outside gene matches: 16. The CDR3 is 21 amino acids. CDR1 and CDR2 from the germline V gene are MDHEN and SYDVKM. CDR3 sequence (DNA): TGTGCCAGCAGCAAGCCTCGGACTAGCGGGAGGGCCATCCAGTCCTACAATGAGCAGTTCTTC. Amino acids: CASSKPRTSGRAIQSYNEQFF.

This clone was found once. The gene calls are TRBV21-1 and TRBJ1-3; the table's D call of TRBD1 was not tested on the DNA. TRBV21-1 is classified as a pseudogene. The CDR3 runs to 13 residues. In DNA form, the CDR3 reads TGTGCCAGCGGGGCGTGCTCTGGAAACACCATATATTTT. This sequence encodes CASGACSGNTIYF.

The chain carries TRBV6-2 or TRBV6-3 and TRBJ2-1, with no clear D. Trimming cost V 6 bases and J 5 bases, with 5 bases left between them. The CDR3 has 11 amino acids. In germline, CDR1 is MNHEY, CDR2 SVGEGT. CDR3 sequence (DNA): TGTGCCAGCAGCCTTAACAATGAGCAGTTCTTC. Its translation is CASSLNNEQFF.

The chain joins TRBV9 to TRBJ1-1; the D gene is possibly TRBD1 (5 bases). Germline values: CDR1 SGDLS, CDR2 YYNGEE. The CDR3 length is 18 residues. V lost 0 bases, J lost 0 bases, and 18 bases lay in between. Here the CDR3 reads CASSVDSRQPNMNTEAFF. The CDR3 DNA reads TGTGCCAGCAGCGTAGACAGTCGACAGCCTAATATGAACACTGAAGCTTTCTTT. The variable domain in full, with the rest retrieved from reference TRBV9 and TRBJ1-1, is DSGVTQTPKHLITATGQRVTLRCSPRSGDLSVYWYQQSLDQGLQFLIQYYNGEERAKGNILERFSAQQFPDLHSELNLSSLELGDSALYFCASSVDSRQPNMNTEAFFGQGTRLTVV.

The chain is built from TRBV5-4 and TRBJ2-7, with 9 bases lining up with TRBD1. Unmatched junction bases numbered 5, after V lost 5 bases and J lost 8 bases. The CDR3 is 12 amino acids. Per germline, CDR1 SGHNT and CDR2 YYREEE (reference sequence). The CDR3 DNA sequence: TGTGCCAGCAGAGCGGGACAGGGAAAGCAGTACTTC. This gives the protein CASRAGQGKQYF. The entire variable domain, with the rest obtained from reference TRBV5-4 and TRBJ2-7, is as follows: ETGVTQSPTHLIKTRGQQVTLRCSSQSGHNTVSWYQQALGQGPQFIFQYYREEENGRGNFPPRFSGLQFPNYSSELNVNALELDDSALYLCASRAGQGKQYFGPGTRLTVT.

V is TRBV3-1 (or the pseudogene TRBV3-2) and J is TRBJ1-2, with D possibly matching TRBD1 (5 bases). CDR1 LGHDT and CDR2 YNNKEL come from the germline V gene (reference sequence). The CDR3 totals 14 residues. The V end lost 3 bases, the J end lost 8 bases, and 16 bases lay between the germline ends. In nucleotides, the CDR3 is TGTGCCAGCAGCCAGAAATGGGGGGATGGGGGCTACACCTTC. Translating gives CASSQKWGDGGYTF.

The chain uses TRBV28 and TRBJ1-6; a weak D match, TRBD1 (5 bases). This CDR3 contains 18 residues. Germline V gene data show CDR1 as MDHEN and CDR2 as SYDVKM. The ends were cut back, 6 bases at V and 7 bases at J, with 25 bases in the middle. CDR3 in amino acids: CASRVEGRTSTGNSPLHF. The CDR3 DNA sequence: TGTGCCAGCAGGGTAGAGGGGCGGACCTCAACGGGGAATTCACCCCTCCACTTT.

This rearrangement joins TRBV30 to TRBJ2-2; D is unresolved. This CDR3 contains 14 residues. Trimming pared 0 bases from V and 2 bases from J, leaving 7 bases between. Germline V CDR1 and CDR2: GTSNPN, SVGIG (reference sequence). The CDR3 DNA follows: TGTGCCTGGAGTGTAAAGGTCAACACCGGGGAGCTGTTTTTT. It specifies CAWSVKVNTGELFF.